These 25 T cell receptor beta chains came from one sample sequenced in a study of early T cells in non-severe SARS-CoV-2 infection. TCRdb reprocessed the 5' RACE reads with MiXCR, giving one entry per CDR3 protein. Of 70,000 or so distinct CDR3 sequences in the sample, about an eighth were seen once. Sequenced material: whole blood. The receptor set was obtained from an adult who was a healthcare worker with PCR-confirmed SARS-CoV-2 infection or an uninfected control (not recorded which).

This clonotype was observed a few times. Written as DNA, the CDR3 is TGTGCCAGCAGCTTAGAGGGCAGGGGTGGGGAGCTGTTTTTT. Protein product: CASSLEGRGGELFF. V and J are TRBV11-2 and TRBJ2-2, with D perhaps TRBD1 (6 bases). V was clipped by 0 bases and J by 8 bases, with 10 bases between them. CDR3 length: 14 residues. CDR1 and CDR2 from the germline V gene are SGHAT and FQNNGV. The full variable domain, completed using reference TRBV11-2 and TRBJ2-2, is EAGVAQSPRYKIIEKRQSVAFWCNPISGHATLYWYQQILGQGPKLLIQFQNNGVVDDSQLPKDRFSAERLKGVDSTLKIQPAKLEDSAVYLCASSLEGRGGELFFGEGSRLTVL.

This clonotype has only a few counts. The chain joins TRBV18 to TRBJ1-5; TRBD1 might be the D (5 bases). With 3 bases removed from V and 1 base from J, the gap between germline ends came to 7 bases. CDR3 size: 14 residues. Germline CDR1 and CDR2: KGHSH and LQKENI. The CDR3 protein is CASSPRQSNQPQHF. In nucleotides, the CDR3 is TGTGCCAGCTCACCTCGACAGAGCAATCAGCCCCAGCATTTT.

This clonotype was recorded many times. The chain has TRBV6-2 or TRBV6-3 and TRBJ2-3; D is ambiguous. Per the germline V gene, CDR1 is MNHEY and CDR2 is SVGEGT. The CDR3 is 14 residues long. The V end was cut by 2 bases, the J end by 2 bases, with 8 bases between. CDR3 region: CASSYDVSTDTQYF. CDR3 in DNA: TGTGCCAGCAGTTACGATGTCTCCACAGATACGCAGTATTTT.

The genes are TRBV19 and TRBJ1-5; D is perhaps TRBD1 (6 bases). V lost 5 bases to trimming and J lost 3 bases, with 11 bases between them. Per the germline V gene, CDR1 is LNHDA and CDR2 is SQIVND (reference sequence). The CDR3 length is 14 residues. The CDR3 loop is CASSSTGINQPQHF. The CDR3 DNA reads as TGTGCCAGTAGTTCGACAGGAATCAATCAGCCCCAGCATTTT.

This clonotype occurred a few times. The gene calls are TRBV19 and TRBJ1-1; weak D call: TRBD1 (5 bases). Germline-derived CDR1 and CDR2 are LNHDA and SQIVND (reference sequence). The CDR3 length is 15 residues. V was pared by 4 bases and J by 0 bases, with 12 bases between. CDR3 region: CASSSIGTVNTEAFF. The CDR3 coding sequence is TGTGCCAGTAGTAGTATTGGGACGGTGAACACTGAAGCTTTCTTT.

The J gene is TRBJ1-3, the V gene TRBV28, with a weak D call TRBD1 (5 bases). Trimming removed 3 bases from V and 4 bases from J, with 7 bases in between. CDR3 size: 13 residues. The germline V gene encodes CDR1 MDHEN and CDR2 SYDVKM. CDR3 residues: CASSLAGGNTIYF. CDR3 bases: TGTGCCAGCAGTTTGGCAGGGGGAAACACCATATATTTT.

The rearrangement joins TRBV15 to TRBJ2-3; D might be TRBD2 (6 bases). The CDR3 runs to 15 residues. Germline V gene lookup returns CDR1 LNHNV and CDR2 YYDKDF (reference sequence). V was trimmed by 6 bases and J by 5 bases, leaving 18 bases between them. The CDR3 sequence is CATRDPGEAGDTQYF. As DNA, the CDR3 is TGTGCCACCAGGGACCCGGGAGAGGCAGGAGATACGCAGTATTTT.

This rearrangement joins TRBV25-1 to TRBJ2-1; D is unclear. The CDR3 runs 13 residues. Trimming shortened V by 7 bases and J by 8 bases, and 15 bases separated the two germline ends. CDR1 is MGHDK, CDR2 SYGVNS, per germline. CDR3 sequence (DNA): TGTGCCAGCATGTCGACCGTCAGCGATGAGCAGTTCTTC. Protein sequence: CASMSTVSDEQFF.

This clonotype was observed a few times. The CDR3 region is CASSQRGINTEAFF. The CDR3 nucleotides are TGTGCCAGCAGCCAACGTGGCATTAACACTGAAGCTTTCTTT. The rearrangement uses TRBV4-2 and TRBJ1-1, with D hard to call. The CDR3 sequence is 14 residues long. Germline V CDR1 and CDR2: LGHNA, YNFKEQ. Trimming stripped 2 bases from V and 2 bases from J, with 9 bases between.

The V and J genes are TRBV20-1 and TRBJ2-5; 16 nucleotides match TRBD2. The CDR3 covers 16 residues. From germline, CDR1 is DFQATT and CDR2 SNEGSKA (reference sequence). Trimming removed 7 bases from V and 5 bases from J; junction bases left unmatched: 10. CDR3 sequence (DNA): TGCAGTGTTACCGGGACTAGCGGGGGGGCCCATGAGACCCAGTACTTC. Amino acid sequence: CSVTGTSGGAHETQYF.

The CDR3 DNA reads as TGTGCCAGCAGTGAGTCGCGCTTCTATGGCTACACCTTC. Protein: CASSESRFYGYTF. The chain is built from TRBV6-1 and TRBJ1-2; no clear D. The CDR3 is 13 residues long. Germline lookup yields CDR1 MNHNS and CDR2 SASEGT. V lost 3 bases to trimming and J lost 4 bases, with 9 bases between them.

This clonotype was counted between two and nine times. The J gene is TRBJ1-2, the V gene TRBV6-6; tentatively, D is TRBD1 (5 bases). V lost 5 bases to trimming and J lost 5 bases, with 15 bases between them. The CDR3 has 14 residues. The germline V gene has CDR1 MNHNY and CDR2 SVGAGI (reference sequence). The CDR3 bases are TGTGCCAGCAGTGTGGGACCTCTGGATTATGGCTACACCTTC. Protein: CASSVGPLDYGYTF.

Only a few counts were recorded for this clonotype. This chain joins TRBV29-1 and TRBJ2-3; TRBD2 is a possible D gene (6 bases). This CDR3 region has 15 residues. Germline CDR1 SQVTM, CDR2 ANQGSEA. Trimming removed 7 bases from V and 3 bases from J, with 20 bases in between. CDR3: CSARDGGESTDTQYF. The CDR3 bases are TGCAGCGCGCGGGACGGAGGTGAAAGTACAGATACGCAGTATTTT.

This clonotype was seen more than once but under ten times. This chain joins TRBV5-1 and TRBJ1-3, with TRBD1 identical over 7 bases. Germline V gene lookup returns CDR1 SGHRS and CDR2 YFSETQ. The ends lost 0 bases at V and 2 bases at J; junction bases unmatched: 5. This CDR3 region has 16 residues. The CDR3 reads CASSLVQGGTGNTIYF. In nucleotides, the CDR3 is TGCGCCAGCAGCTTGGTGCAGGGGGGCACTGGAAACACCATATATTTT. The full variable domain, completed using reference TRBV5-1 and TRBJ1-3, is KAGVTQTPRYLIKTRGQQVTLSCSPISGHRSVSWYQQTPGQGLQFLFEYFSETQRNKGNFPGRFSGRQFSNSRSEMNVSTLELGDSALYLCASSLVQGGTGNTIYFGEGSWLTVV.

The rearrangement joins TRBV29-1 to TRBJ2-7; 11 bases match TRBD2. V was clipped by 7 bases and J by 1 base; unmatched bases: 6. The CDR3 consists of 14 residues. CDR1 SQVTM and CDR2 ANQGSEA come from the germline V gene. In DNA form, the CDR3 reads TGCAGCGCTACACTAGCGGGGGCTTCCTACGAGCAGTACTTC. Protein: CSATLAGASYEQYF.

This clonotype was counted at least ten times. V and J are TRBV4-1 and TRBJ2-7, with a weak D call TRBD1 (5 bases). Germline V lookup: CDR1 MGHRA, CDR2 YSYEKL. The V end lost 4 bases, the J end lost 8 bases, and 15 bases lay between the germline ends. The CDR3 contains 13 residues. CDR3: CASSPPFTGKQYF. DNA of the CDR3: TGCGCCAGCAGCCCCCCCTTTACAGGCAAGCAGTACTTC.

CDR3 residues: CASSKRGGYLATAEAFF. The CDR3 DNA follows: TGTGCCAGCTCCAAACGGGGGGGTTACCTCGCCACCGCTGAAGCTTTCTTT. The chain links TRBV6-2 or TRBV6-3 to TRBJ1-1; possibly TRBD1 for D (5 bases). The CDR3 is made up of 17 amino acids. Trimming removed 8 bases at V and 6 bases at J, with 28 bases between. The V gene's germline CDR1 is MNHEY and CDR2 SVGEGT.

This clonotype has a handful of counts. This chain uses TRBV28 with TRBJ2-7; D not resolved. The germline CDR1 and CDR2 sequences are MDHEN and SYDVKM. V was trimmed by 2 bases and J by 2 bases, leaving 7 bases between them. The CDR3 consists of 13 residues. The CDR3 region is CASSLPGPYEQYF. CDR3 DNA sequence: TGTGCCAGCAGTTTACCAGGTCCCTACGAGCAGTACTTC.

The CDR3 coding sequence is TGTGCCTGGAGTGCCATTAAGAACACTGAAGCTTTCTTT. Amino acids: CAWSAIKNTEAFF. V usage is TRBV30 and J usage is TRBJ1-1, with D unclear. The V end was cut by 1 base, the J end by 1 base, with 7 bases between. Germline-derived CDR1 and CDR2 are GTSNPN and SVGIG (reference sequence). The CDR3 loop spans 13 amino acids. Full variable domain (outside the CDR3, taken from reference TRBV30 and TRBJ1-1): SQTIHQWPATLVQPVGSPLSLECTVEGTSNPNLYWYRQAAGRGLQLLFYSVGIGQISSEVPQNLSASRPQDRQFILSSKKLLLSDSGFYLCAWSAIKNTEAFFGQGTRLTVV.

The J gene is TRBJ2-7, the V gene TRBV10-3, with 7 bases matching TRBD1. With V trimmed by 6 bases and J by 3 bases, 2 bases remained unmatched. The CDR3 consists of 12 residues. Germline-derived CDR1 and CDR2 are ENHRY and SYGVKD. The CDR3 DNA reads TGTGCCATCAGCAGGGACAGCTACGAGCAGTACTTC. This translates into CAISRDSYEQYF.

This clonotype was picked up a small number of times. The rearrangement joins TRBV6-2 or TRBV6-3 to TRBJ2-7; the match to TRBD1 covers 7 bases. The CDR3 contains 16 residues. The V and J ends lost 5 bases and 2 bases, in that order; junction bases with no gene match: 12. The germline CDR1 and CDR2 sequences are MNHEY and SVGEGT. This chain's CDR3 is CASSTVDRERTYEQYF. The CDR3 DNA is TGTGCCAGCAGTACCGTCGACAGGGAGAGGACCTACGAGCAGTACTTC.

The V and J genes are TRBV11-2 and TRBJ2-3; 11 positions match TRBD2. The CDR3 is made up of 15 amino acids. Looked up from germline, CDR1 is SGHAT and CDR2 is FQNNGV. V lost 7 bases and J lost 1; bases outside the gene matches: 4. In nucleotides, the CDR3 is TGTGCCAGCACCCCGGGACTAGCGGGCACAGATACGCAGTATTTT. Its translation is CASTPGLAGTDTQYF.

This clonotype was detected ten times or more. This chain links TRBV7-8 with TRBJ2-2; D may be TRBD2 (5 bases). CDR1 is SGHVS, CDR2 FQNEAQ, per germline. Trimming removed 2 bases from V and 2 bases from J, with 12 bases in between. The CDR3 is 16 amino acids. In DNA form, the CDR3 reads TGTGCCAGCAGCTTACGAGTGAGCGGAAACACCGGGGAGCTGTTTTTT. It encodes CASSLRVSGNTGELFF.

The chain uses TRBV4-3 and TRBJ2-2; 8 nucleotides line up with TRBD1. CDR3 length: 16 residues. With V trimmed by 2 bases and J by 5 bases, 7 bases remained unmatched. Germline CDR1 reads LGHNA; CDR2 reads YSLEER. CDR3 residues: CASSQQDRVETGELFF. The CDR3 DNA sequence: TGCGCCAGCAGCCAACAGGACAGGGTGGAAACCGGGGAGCTGTTTTTT.

There are many counts of this clonotype. The chain joins TRBV7-2 to TRBJ2-3; D is unresolved. Trimming took off 2 bases at V and 0 bases at J, with 9 bases between the two ends. The CDR3 sequence is 15 residues long. Per germline, CDR1 SGHTA and CDR2 FQGNSA. The CDR3 DNA follows: TGTGCCAGCAGCTTAAATCCCGTGAGCACAGATACGCAGTATTTT. Protein sequence: CASSLNPVSTDTQYF.